These T cell receptor beta chains were read from a single sample in a study of blood T cell repertoires in COVID-19. Produced via immunoSEQ multiplex PCR; TCRdb's table is partial and in-frame only. Among 360,000 or so clones listed, 88% were seen once. The source material was PBMCs or T cells enriched from blood (not recorded which). Receptors originate from a woman aged 30 to 39 who had been exposed to COVID-19. Both conserved end residues are part of each CDR3. The D gene is left open where the match is weak. Some rows have no size entry. The others give once, few or many, or a class for an expanded clone.

J gene | D gene | CDR3 length | clone size | V gene | CDR3 protein | CDR3 DNA
TRBJ2-5 | TRBD2 | 13 | NA | TRBV12-3/TRBV12-4 | CASSRGLVETQYF | TGTGCCAGCAGTCGAGGACTAGTAGAGACCCAGTACTTC
TRBJ2-7 | TRBD1 | 15 | NA | TRBV28 | CASSFGLQGTYEQYF | TGTGCCAGCAGTTTTGGTCTACAGGGGACCTACGAGCAGTACTTC
TRBJ2-1 | NA | 15 | NA | TRBV5-1 | CASSTEDPSYNEQFF | TGCGCCAGCAGCACGGAGGACCCCTCCTACAATGAGCAGTTCTTC
TRBJ2-2 | TRBD2 | 15 | NA | TRBV6-5 | CASSVTAGATGELFF | TGTGCCAGCAGCGTTACAGCGGGAGCTACCGGGGAGCTGTTTTTT
TRBJ2-1 | TRBD2 | 17 | NA | TRBV3-1/TRBV3-2 | CASSQVSSGSSYNEQFF | TGTGCCAGCAGCCAAGTGTCTAGCGGAAGCTCCTACAATGAGCAGTTCTTC
TRBJ2-1 | NA | 15 | NA | TRBV19 | CASSAGLSSYNEQFF | TGTGCCAGTAGTGCCGGACTGAGCTCCTACAATGAGCAGTTCTTC
TRBJ2-3 | TRBD2 | 15 | NA | TRBV11-3 | CASSFWTSGTDTQYF | TGTGCCAGCAGCTTTTGGACTAGCGGCACAGATACGCAGTATTTT
TRBJ2-4 | TRBD1 | 13 | NA | TRBV2 | CASKGQGENIQYF | TGTGCCAGCAAGGGACAGGGAGAAAACATTCAGTACTTC
TRBJ2-3 | TRBD1 | 16 | NA | TRBV6-5 | CASSYPTGTGTDTQYF | TGTGCCAGCAGTTACCCGACAGGGACGGGCACAGATACGCAGTATTTT
TRBJ1-3 | TRBD1 | 18 | NA | TRBV4-1 | CASSHPREQGIGGNTIYF | TGCGCCAGCAGCCACCCTCGCGAACAGGGGATCGGTGGAAACACCATATATTTT
TRBJ2-7 | TRBD1 | 14 | NA | TRBV5-1 | CASSHTGGSYEQYF | TGCGCCAGCAGCCACACAGGGGGATCCTACGAGCAGTACTTC
TRBJ1-2 | TRBD1 | 16 | NA | TRBV10-3 | CAISEPKGQKKYGYTF | TGTGCCATCAGTGAGCCCAAGGGACAGAAGAAGTATGGCTACACCTTC
TRBJ1-1 | NA | 15 | NA | TRBV11-2 | CASSLVLNLNTEAFF | TGTGCCAGCAGCTTAGTGCTCAACTTGAACACTGAAGCTTTCTTT
TRBJ2-3 | NA | 14 | once | TRBV24-1 | CATSVTPLADTQYF | TGTGCCACCAGTGTCACCCCCCTAGCGGATACGCAGTATTTT
TRBJ1-4 | NA | 16 | NA | TRBV6-1 | CASSERPVATNEKLFF | TGTGCCAGCAGTGAGCGGCCTGTGGCAACTAATGAAAAACTGTTTTTT
TRBJ1-5 | NA | 14 | many | TRBV11-2 | CASSFGTGGQPQHF | TGTGCCAGCAGCTTTGGGACGGGGGGCCAGCCCCAGCATTTT
TRBJ2-1 | TRBD2 | 18 | NA | TRBV6-1 | CASSEFQIPLAGGNEQFF | TGTGCCAGCAGTGAATTCCAGATACCCCTAGCGGGAGGCAATGAGCAGTTCTTC
TRBJ2-7 | TRBD2 | 15 | NA | TRBV11-2 | CASSVAGGVPYEQYF | TGTGCCAGCAGCGTGGCGGGGGGAGTTCCCTACGAGCAGTACTTC
TRBJ2-3 | NA | 14 | once | TRBV2 | CASSLQGSTDTQYF | TGTGCCAGCAGTTTACAGGGCAGCACAGATACGCAGTATTTT
TRBJ1-4 | TRBD1 | 17 | NA | TRBV27 | CASGRDRGFVMDEKLFF | TGTGCCAGCGGCCGGGACAGGGGCTTTGTAATGGATGAAAAACTGTTTTTT
TRBJ2-7 | TRBD2 | 16 | NA | TRBV9 | CASSGGTAGGSYEQYF | TGTGCCAGCAGCGGAGGAACAGCGGGGGGATCCTACGAGCAGTACTTC
TRBJ1-2 | NA | 15 | NA | TRBV10-3 | CAISQPKETEGGYTF | TGTGCCATCAGTCAACCAAAAGAAACCGAGGGTGGCTACACCTTC
TRBJ1-5 | TRBD1 | 14 | once | TRBV28 | CASSKGQVWQPQHF | TGTGCCAGCAGTAAAGGACAGGTTTGGCAGCCCCAGCATTTT
TRBJ1-1 | TRBD1 | 14 | few | TRBV2 | CASSGQGAGTEAFF | TGTGCCAGCAGTGGACAGGGGGCGGGTACTGAAGCTTTCTTT
TRBJ1-2 | TRBD1 | 14 | once | TRBV28 | CASIQTGTQYGYTF | TGTGCCAGCATCCAGACAGGGACACAATATGGCTACACCTTC
TRBJ1-2 | NA | 14 | NA | TRBV27 | CASSLLQGGYGYTF | TGTGCCAGCAGTTTATTACAGGGCGGCTATGGCTACACCTTC
TRBJ1-1 | TRBD1 | 14 | NA | TRBV19 | CASSFQGADTEAFF | TGTGCCAGTAGTTTTCAGGGGGCGGACACTGAAGCTTTCTTT
TRBJ1-2 | TRBD1 | 13 | NA | TRBV29-1 | CSAETGGGSGYTF | TGCAGCGCCGAGACAGGGGGCGGTTCTGGCTACACCTTC
TRBJ2-7 | NA | 13 | NA | TRBV7-3 | CASSSGHTYEQYF | TGTGCCAGCAGCTCGGGACACACCTACGAGCAGTACTTC
TRBJ2-7 | TRBD2 | 17 | NA | TRBV27 | CASSLRSFSGSVYEQYF | TGTGCCAGCAGTTTAAGGTCCTTTAGCGGGAGCGTCTACGAGCAGTACTTC
TRBJ1-5 | NA | 12 | NA | TRBV28 | CASSAPGQPQHF | TGTGCCAGCAGTGCCCCCGGGCAGCCCCAGCATTTT
TRBJ1-5 | TRBD1 | 16 | NA | TRBV29-1 | CSALLTTGGTNQPQHF | TGCAGCGCATTACTAACGACAGGGGGAACAAATCAGCCCCAGCATTTT
TRBJ1-1 | TRBD1 | 15 | NA | TRBV11-2 | CASSFQGTAGTEAFF | TGTGCCAGCAGCTTCCAGGGGACAGCAGGCACTGAAGCTTTCTTT
TRBJ2-5 | NA | 14 | NA | TRBV27 | CASSRGKGTETQYF | TGTGCCAGCAGCAGGGGAAAGGGGACAGAGACCCAGTACTTC
TRBJ1-1 | NA | 13 | NA | TRBV24-1 | CATSDWGGTEAFF | TGTGCCACCAGTGATTGGGGAGGGACTGAAGCTTTCTTT
TRBJ2-1 | TRBD1 | 15 | NA | TRBV27 | CATSPGTGFTDEQFF | TGTGCCACCTCCCCCGGGACAGGGTTCACCGATGAGCAGTTCTTC
TRBJ2-1 | TRBD2 | 14 | NA | TRBV19 | CASSIKLAGDEQFF | TGTGCCAGTAGTATAAAACTAGCGGGGGATGAGCAGTTCTTC
TRBJ2-5 | TRBD2 | 17 | NA | TRBV11-2 | CASSLGLAGGNQETQYF | TGTGCCAGCAGCTTGGGGCTAGCGGGAGGGAATCAAGAGACCCAGTACTTC
TRBJ2-1 | TRBD2 | 19 | NA | TRBV27 | CASSLGGTSGRSLFNEQFF | TGTGCCAGCAGTTTAGGCGGGACTAGCGGGAGGTCCCTCTTCAATGAGCAGTTCTTC
TRBJ1-4 | TRBD1 | 15 | NA | TRBV7-2 | CASSQGDRTDEKLFF | TGTGCCAGCAGCCAAGGGGACAGGACGGATGAAAAACTGTTTTTT
TRBJ2-7 | NA | 15 | once | TRBV5-1 | CASSNGVSNIYEQYF | TGCGCCAGCAGCAACGGGGTGTCAAACATCTACGAGCAGTACTTC
TRBJ2-7 | TRBD2 | 15 | few | TRBV7-2 | CASSLAGKETYEQYF | TGTGCCAGCAGTCTAGCGGGTAAAGAAACCTACGAGCAGTACTTC
TRBJ1-4 | TRBD1 | 16 | NA | TRBV6-4 | CASSETAGQGYEKLFF | TGTGCCAGCAGTGAAACGGCGGGACAGGGTTATGAAAAACTGTTTTTT
TRBJ2-2 | NA | 15 | once | TRBV6-1 | CASSERTANTGELFF | TGTGCCAGCAGTGAACGGACAGCAAACACCGGGGAGCTGTTTTTT
TRBJ1-4 | NA | 15 | NA | TRBV11-2 | CASSYGQATNEKLFF | TGTGCCAGCAGCTACGGACAAGCAACTAATGAAAAACTGTTTTTT
TRBJ1-1 | NA | 20 | NA | TRBV7-9 | CASSTHPGGVGIRNGTEAFF | TGTGCCAGCAGCACCCATCCTGGCGGGGTTGGCATAAGGAATGGCACTGAAGCTTTCTTT
TRBJ1-2 | NA | 13 | many | TRBV5-8 | CASSVDTNYGYTF | TGTGCCAGCAGCGTGGACACTAACTATGGCTACACCTTC
TRBJ2-7 | NA | 12 | NA | TRBV18 | CASSPAESEQYF | TGTGCCAGCTCACCAGCCGAGTCCGAGCAGTACTTC
TRBJ1-6 | NA | 14 | NA | TRBV27 | CASSFILYNSPLHF | TGTGCCAGCAGTTTTATTCTTTATAATTCACCCCTCCACTTT
TRBJ2-2 | NA | 13 | NA | TRBV18 | CASTDRNTGELFF | TGTGCCAGCACCGATAGGAACACCGGGGAGCTGTTTTTT
TRBJ2-2 | TRBD1 | 16 | NA | TRBV5-4 | CASSSAGTGNTGELFF | TGTGCCAGCAGCTCGGCCGGGACAGGGAACACCGGGGAGCTGTTTTTT
TRBJ2-5 | NA | 14 | NA | TRBV29-1 | CSVRGRGGEETQYF | TGCAGCGTTCGCGGAAGGGGGGGGGAAGAGACCCAGTACTTC
TRBJ1-2 | TRBD1 | 18 | NA | TRBV18 | CASSPNVKTGMGVKGYTF | TGTGCCAGCTCACCTAACGTGAAGACAGGGATGGGTGTAAAGGGCTACACCTTC
TRBJ1-6 | NA | 14 | NA | TRBV5-4 | CASSLRGGLSPLHF | TGTGCCAGCAGCCTGCGGGGGGGTCTTTCACCCCTCCACTTT
TRBJ2-3 | NA | 15 | NA | TRBV19 | CASSIRRQRTDTQYF | TGTGCCAGTAGTATCCGAAGACAGAGAACAGATACGCAGTATTTT
TRBJ2-7 | NA | 14 | NA | TRBV30 | CAWSRLLSSYEQYF | TGTGCCTGGAGCCGACTCCTGAGCTCCTACGAGCAGTACTTC
TRBJ1-1 | TRBD1 | 12 | once | TRBV7-9 | CASSLSRGEAFF | TGTGCCAGCAGCTTAAGCAGGGGGGAAGCTTTCTTT